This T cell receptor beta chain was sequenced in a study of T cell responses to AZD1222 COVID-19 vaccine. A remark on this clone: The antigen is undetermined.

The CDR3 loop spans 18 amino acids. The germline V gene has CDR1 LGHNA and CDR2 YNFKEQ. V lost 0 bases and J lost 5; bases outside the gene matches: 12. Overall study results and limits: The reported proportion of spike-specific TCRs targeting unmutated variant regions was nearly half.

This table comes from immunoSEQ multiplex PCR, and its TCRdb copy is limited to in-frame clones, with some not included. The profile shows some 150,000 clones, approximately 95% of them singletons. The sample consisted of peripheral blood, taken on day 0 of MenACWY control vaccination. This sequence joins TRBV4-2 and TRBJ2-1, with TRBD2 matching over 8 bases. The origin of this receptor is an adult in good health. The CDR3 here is CASSQEGETSANNNEQFF. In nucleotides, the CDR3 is TGTGCCAGCAGCCAAGAGGGGGAGACTAGCGCGAACAACAATGAGCAGTTCTTC.